The present T cell receptor (beta chain) was sequenced within a study of cytomegalovirus exposure and HLA in healthy donors (dated by TCRdb to the late 2010s). About the study as a whole: In an earlier analysis of some 550 of the donors, about 270 Gb of sequence data and 100 million or so unique TCR beta sequences from 150 million to 200 million T cells were reported. An early release that covered approximately 600 HLA-typed donors contained approximately 300 gigabases of sequencing data and 85 million to 100 million unique TCR sequences. Among about 360 genotyped donors of the cohort, an average of around 240,000 unique TCR beta nucleotide sequences were sequenced per donor, roughly 18% of them non-productive. Both class I and class II loci were covered by HLA typing, at four-digit resolution. Of the 300 to 500 genotyped donors, roughly 80% were placed in the genetic ancestry cluster associated with self-reported Caucasian donors. The study used immunosequencing to profile the T cell repertoires of hundreds of subjects and linked those repertoires to cytomegalovirus serostatus. Donor age, sex, ethnicity and CMV serostatus were compiled together with the repertoire data. A later analysis re-examined previously published TCR beta repertoires from about 670 donors and added high-resolution HLA genotyping to investigate patterns of TCR occurrence. The later analysis used no new phenotypic data to find candidate immune exposures, relying instead on TCR beta sequences and their occurrence across donors. The study aimed to test whether signatures of past pathogen exposure could be identified by cataloging public T cell receptors. High-throughput TCR immunosequencing, statistical association of individual TCRs with disease status, and machine learning were combined to predict cytomegalovirus infection status. In an earlier analysis of 587 of the donors, high-throughput TCR beta sequencing was used to judge whether each TCR beta V gene segment behaved as functional or pseudogenic. Roughly 5 DR-DQ haplotypes were handled as single units for association and clustering because linkage in the cohort was strong. All discovery cohort repertoires had been generated on a single sequencing platform. A later genetic analysis took genome-wide SNP genotypes for about 65% of the 666 donors and used that subset as a discovery cohort. Besides the first cohort of approximately 710 subjects, a separate validation cohort made up of some 110 different subjects was used. Typing coverage varied by locus: roughly 620-640 donors for A, B, C, DRB1 and DQB1; approximately 520 for DQA1; more than 600 for DPA1; approximately 450 for DPB1. Beyond this particular receptor, the publication reports: Because HLA typing was missing for some donors at each locus, association tests included only the typed subset. It was suggested by the authors that the approach could potentially be generalized to other disease states and immunological phenotypes. The study listed 150 to 200 TCR beta chains as associated with cytomegalovirus. In a later analysis, several top co-occurrence clusters were reported to appear linked to parvovirus B19, influenza, CMV and Epstein-Barr virus. Because counts were too low, 15 to 20 rarely observed V segments, including chromosome 9 orphons, were left out of the earlier analysis of 500 to 650 of the donors. In both the original and validation cohorts, the classifier was reported to diagnose cytomegalovirus status with high specificity and sensitivity. A later genetic analysis associated a missense DCLRE1C variant with V-gene and J-gene trimming of TCR beta chains, and an independent cohort replicated the association. Three of the identified cytomegalovirus-associated TCR beta chains were confirmed in vitro to be specific for cytomegalovirus antigens. The sequencing pipeline was judged likely to have produced a cluster of highly shared sequence variants as a technical artifact. A further reported finding was that TCR beta sequences accurately predicted the HLA-A and HLA-B alleles for most subjects in the first cohort. In a later analysis, some 17,000 TCR beta sequences were associated with specific HLA alleles at a false discovery rate of 0.05. Strong co-occurrence of HLA alleles, especially DR and DQ, made assigning TCR associations to individual alleles difficult. Correlated functional status among segregating V segments might reflect linkage disequilibrium, but an unknown experimental factor could not be ruled out. The 87-base-pair reads could not distinguish some IMGT-functional V segments, including TRBV6-2 and TRBV6-3, so those segments were excluded. Most CMV-associated TCR beta chains appeared to be HLA-restricted in a later analysis, and the HLA associations seemed to be driven largely by CMV exposure. In an earlier analysis of about 600 of the donors, most TCR beta V segments appeared in productive rearrangements about 90% or about 30% of the time, broadly matching IMGT annotations. Compared with equally common non-associated chains, HLA-associated TCR beta chains in a later analysis were more clonally expanded and had lower generation probabilities. While some public TCRs were present in many individuals, most TCR sequences turned up only very rarely across donors. Compared with the 666-donor mean, donors in an Asian-associated ancestry cluster had fewer N-insertions in productive TCRs, according to a later genetic analysis. The presence/absence analyses assumed that sequencing depth was roughly uniform across donors, and that assumption may not be true. According to a later analysis, TCR association rates differed among HLA loci, with DRB1 alleles showing the most associated TCRs and HLA-C alleles showing the fewest. Immune exposure information for the cohort was limited to CMV serostatus. This cohort had only TCR beta chains sequenced, and the lack of alpha or paired-chain data limited which features could be detected.

The cohort was made up of approximately 670 healthy bone marrow donors. At the time of sampling, every cohort member was nominally healthy, though immune exposures that went unrecorded were likely present. The donor was CMV seropositive and belonged to the group of 250 to 300 seropositive cohort members. Each donor provided a peripheral blood sample, and peripheral blood mononuclear cells were used for TCR beta sequencing. Genomic DNA was extracted from the blood cell samples with the Qiagen DNeasy Blood Extraction Kit. According to the germline V gene, CDR1 reads KGHSH and CDR2 reads LQKENI. The CDR3, cysteine through phenylalanine, is 16 amino acids long. The read is trimmed to its CDR3 DNA, 48 bases read in frame from base 1. From V the trimming removes 2 bases and from J it removes 7 bases, while the gene matches leave 12 bases of the junction unaccounted for. This clone was counted once. Its antigen is currently not known. Base quality data are lacking; no much larger clone is found one base away.

Library preparation was by the immunoSEQ multiplex PCR assay. For the multiplex PCR, a mixture combining 60 forward primers for TCR Vbeta segments and 13 reverse primers for TCR Jbeta segments was used. The CDR3 region of rearranged TCR beta genes was amplified from genomic DNA with a multiplex PCR assay. The amplified TCR beta libraries were sequenced on the Illumina HiSeq System as 87-base-pair reads. Turning to the authors' computational methods: In a later analysis, tens of millions of unique TCR beta chains were counted across the approximately 640 repertoires, and roughly 11 million of these chains were shared by at least two donors. To remove PCR and sequencing errors, raw reads were error-corrected and collapsed into unique sequences using a nearest-neighbor algorithm that merged closely related sequences. CDR3 sequences were aligned to IMGT reference sequences to assign V, D and J gene segments. Each retained sequence needed at least a six-nucleotide match to both a V gene segment and a J gene segment. A rearrangement counted as productive if the CDR3 had no stop codons and remained in frame with V and J, and every other rearrangement counted as non-productive. Following IMGT convention, CDR3 was defined as the stretch from the second conserved V-encoded cysteine up to the conserved J-encoded phenylalanine. The earlier analysis of about 590 of the donors excluded sequences that lacked an unambiguous match to a single V gene segment. In an earlier analysis of 450 to 750 of the donors, a V segment was called functional when productive rearrangements were above 56.7%, and segregating when the standard deviation between donors exceeded 5%. A statistical classification framework was built for diagnosing cytomegalovirus status from the catalog of TCR beta chain sequences. In a later analysis, V and J genes were assigned by comparing TCR nucleotide sequences against IMGT/GENE-DB human TR gene sequences. In a later analysis, CDR3 sequences and most-parsimonious VDJ recombination scenarios were assigned using the TCRdist pipeline. In a later analysis, each TCR beta chain was defined by its CDR3 amino acid sequence together with its V-gene family, and reads without a unique V-gene family were excluded. In a later analysis, some 600 highly shared, low-generation-probability nucleotide sequences were removed to address suspected cross-contamination and a sequencing artifact. In a later analysis, a clonal expansion index for each public chain was calculated from normalized within-repertoire ranks of inferred template counts. In a later analysis, generation probabilities were computed using a VDJ recombination model fitted to out-of-frame rearrangements, and the results were checked against IGoR. A later analysis scored TCR-TCR, TCR-HLA and TCR-CMV co-occurrence with hypergeometric tests, applying a repertoire-size bias correction to TCR pairs. A later analysis estimated false discovery rates by permuting HLA or CMV assignments 20 times. A later analysis grouped co-occurring TCRs with DBSCAN, adding TCRdist sequence similarity when clustering within HLA-allele-positive subsets. Repertoires with fewer than 30,000 or more than 120,000 public chains, plus five repertoires with anomalous nucleotide sharing, were excluded from co-occurrence clustering. The clones in this table, taken by TCRdb from immuneACCESS, are in-frame only. Not every clone is retained; where verified, under half of the shortfall comes from an unresolved V gene, and the cause of the rest is unknown. V and J calls and clone size are as listed in that table; D and trimming were resolved from the DNA. Present in this sample are some 110,000 clones, just over 75% of which were seen just once. 8.2% of the sample rests with the top ten.

This TCR derives from a man aged 35-49 years in good health and CMV-seropositive. Sequenced input: PBMCs. The rearranged segments are TRBV18 and TRBJ1-2, with TRBD1 matching 8 junction bases. At the DNA level, the sequence is TGTGCCAGCTCACCAGGTGGACAGGGCTTTTCTTCTGGCTACACCTTC. It translates as CASSPGGQGFSSGYTF.